These T cell receptor beta chains were read from a single sample in a study of T cells after posttransplantation cyclophosphamide. Sequenced by immunoSEQ multiplex PCR; TCRdb stores in-frame clones only, minus some. This sample has tens of thousands of clones, with around 84% found just once. Sequenced input: PBMCs. Source of these receptors: a man younger than 45 with a blood cancer, CMV-positive, and with a related stem cell donor. Each CDR3 is given with its conserved first and last residue. D genes are given only for firm matches.

V	J	D	CDR3	DNA
TRBV5-1	TRBJ1-4	TRBD1	CASSSGQENEKLFF	TGCGCCAGCAGCTCGGGACAGGAAAATGAAAAACTGTTTTTT
TRBV21-1	TRBJ2-4	NA	CASSKGRTGMNIQYF	TGTGCCAGCAGCAAGGGCCGGACAGGGATGAACATTCAGTACTTC
TRBV2	TRBJ2-1	TRBD2	CARELGTSGRRSSYNEQFF	TGTGCCAGAGAATTGGGGACTAGCGGGAGGAGGAGCTCCTACAATGAGCAGTTCTTC
TRBV29-1	TRBJ2-5	TRBD1	CSVGGTGRIGGVETQYF	TGCAGCGTTGGAGGGACAGGGAGAATTGGAGGGGTCGAGACCCAGTACTTC
TRBV29-1	TRBJ2-3	TRBD1	CSVASGGTSDTQYF	TGCAGCGTTGCCTCAGGGGGCACGTCAGATACGCAGTATTTT
TRBV27	TRBJ2-2	NA	CASRVQIRGAGELFF	TGTGCCAGCAGAGTACAAATAAGGGGTGCCGGGGAGCTGTTTTTT
TRBV18	TRBJ2-5	TRBD2	CASSPTAGGPGETQYF	TGTGCCAGCTCACCAACAGCGGGAGGGCCTGGAGAGACCCAGTACTTC
TRBV28	TRBJ2-7	TRBD2	CASSSRPGLASSYEQYF	TGTGCCAGCAGCAGCCGACCGGGACTAGCGTCCTCCTACGAGCAGTACTTC
TRBV7-2	TRBJ2-5	TRBD1	CASSSPPTGAETQYF	TGTGCCAGCAGCTCCCCCCCGACAGGGGCGGAGACCCAGTACTTC
TRBV7-2	TRBJ1-2	NA	CASSPQLNYGYTF	TGTGCCAGCAGCCCTCAACTCAACTATGGCTACACCTTC
TRBV25-1	TRBJ2-2	TRBD1	CASSESGTGGELFF	TGTGCCAGCAGCGAATCCGGGACAGGCGGGGAGCTGTTTTTT